This T cell receptor (beta chain) originates from a study of blood T cell repertoires in COVID-19. About the study: COVID-19 samples, acute and convalescent, were from the United States, Italy and Spain. PBMCs, B-cell-depleted T cells, or T cells were the source of the cDNA or gDNA that made up the material.

Trimming cost V 3 bases and J 0 bases, with 3 bases left between them. The length of the CDR3 is 13 residues. Germline V gene lookup returns CDR1 MDHEN and CDR2 SYDVKM. In the original processing: Estimation of nucleated cell counts was performed using reference gene primer amplification. The assay was immunoSEQ multiplex PCR, and TCRdb's table has in-frame clones only and misses some. That table gives V, J and clone size, and the DNA gave D and trimming. The repertoire holds 70,000 to 80,000 clones, with approximately 85% as singletons. The V gene is TRBV28, the J gene TRBJ1-3; D not resolved. The TCR originated in a woman of 80 years or more with active or convalescent COVID-19. Sequencing was performed on peripheral blood. In DNA form, the CDR3 reads TGTGCCAGCAGTTTCGGCTCTGGAAACACCATATATTTT. Residues: CASSFGSGNTIYF.